Shown below are 16 T cell receptor beta chains from a single sample sequenced in a study of vaccination and CD4 T cells after COVID-19. These receptors' antigens are unknown. The Oncomine TCR Beta short-read assay was applied to DNA of cultured CD4+ T cells. MiXCR, applied by TCRdb to the PCR reads, yields one record per CDR3 protein. The sample has approximately 12,000 distinct CDR3 sequences; roughly 38% are singletons. Documented treatment: approximately nine-day PBMC culture with coronavirus spike peptide pools or control peptides (ViraFEST assay). The sample comprised cultured CD4+ T cells from blood. The receptors originated from a human donor with COVID-19.

This chain uses TRBV5-1 with TRBJ1-4; D gene uncertain. The V gene lost 7 bases and the J gene lost 4 bases, with 8 bases spanning the gap. The CDR3 is 12 residues long. CDR1 SGHRS and CDR2 YFSETQ come from the germline V gene. DNA of the CDR3: TGCGCCAGCCGCGGGTATAATGAAAAACTGTTTTTT. The encoded protein is CASRGYNEKLFF. Full variable domain (missing parts from reference TRBV5-1 and TRBJ1-4): KAGVTQTPRYLIKTRGQQVTLSCSPISGHRSVSWYQQTPGQGLQFLFEYFSETQRNKGNFPGRFSGRQFSNSRSEMNVSTLELGDSALYLCASRGYNEKLFFGSGTQLSVL.

This sequence joins TRBV28 and TRBJ1-1; D gene ambiguous. The germline gives CDR1 MDHEN, CDR2 SYDVKM. This CDR3 spans 13 amino acids. V dropped 4 bases and J dropped 1 base, with 7 bases sitting between them. The CDR3, as DNA: TGTGCCAGCAGTTCCTTGCCGAACACTGAAGCTTTCTTT. It codes for CASSSLPNTEAFF.

The rearrangement uses TRBV7-3 and TRBJ2-3; no clear D gene. V was cut by 4 bases and J by 5 bases, with 13 bases left in between. Germline assignment: CDR1 SGHTA and CDR2 FQGTGA. The CDR3 sequence is 14 residues long. As DNA, the CDR3 is TGTGCCAGCAGCTCCCTCAAGGAAGGAGATACGCAGTATTTT. Protein sequence: CASSSLKEGDTQYF.

The chain couples TRBV7-9 to TRBJ2-6, with D tentatively TRBD1 (6 bases). Germline V lookup: CDR1 SEHNR, CDR2 FQNEAQ (reference sequence). Trimming shortened V by 5 bases and J by 4 bases, and 15 bases separated the two germline ends. This CDR3 spans 16 amino acids. CDR3 amino acids: CASSRTVPSGANVLTF. The CDR3 nucleotides are TGTGCCAGCAGCCGGACAGTGCCTTCGGGGGCCAACGTCCTGACTTTC.

This chain links TRBV2 with TRBJ1-3; D is possibly TRBD1 (6 bases). V was shortened by 6 bases and J by 0 bases, with 18 bases between the two germline ends. This CDR3 is built from 17 residues. Germline CDR1 is SNHLY and CDR2 is FYNNEI. The CDR3 is CASSQSAGQFSGNTIYF. The CDR3 DNA is TGTGCCAGCAGCCAGTCGGCGGGACAATTCTCTGGAAACACCATATATTTT.

This chain connects TRBV4-3 to TRBJ1-2; maybe TRBD1 (5 bases). The CDR3 covers 14 residues. CDR1 is LGHNA, CDR2 YSLEER, per germline. The ends were cut back, 3 bases at V and 3 bases at J, with 11 bases in the middle. CDR3 amino acids: CASSHLGRDYGYTF. CDR3 coding DNA: TGCGCCAGCAGCCACCTGGGACGGGACTATGGCTACACCTTC.

The chain recombines TRBV19 with TRBJ1-6; 9 nucleotides line up with TRBD1. Germline CDR1 reads LNHDA; CDR2 reads SQIVND (reference sequence). V was clipped by 9 bases and J by 9 bases; unmatched bases: 9. The CDR3 is 14 residues long. CDR3 loop: CARPRDRVTSPLHF. The CDR3 DNA reads as TGTGCCAGACCCCGGGACAGGGTTACTTCACCCCTCCACTTT.

The chain links TRBV6-1 to TRBJ2-3; D might be TRBD2 (5 bases). The V gene lost 7 bases and the J gene lost 1 base, with 12 bases spanning the gap. Per germline, CDR1 MNHNS and CDR2 SASEGT. The CDR3 has 14 amino acids. The CDR3 is CASTRGLRTDTQYF. The CDR3 DNA reads as TGTGCCAGCACCCGAGGGCTCCGCACAGATACGCAGTATTTT.

This clonotype is large in the sample. The chain employs TRBV6-1 and TRBJ1-4, with D possibly being TRBD1 (5 bases). The germline V gene encodes CDR1 MNHNS and CDR2 SASEGT. This CDR3 region has 15 residues. Deletions cut 5 bases from V and 7 bases from J, with 17 bases between. CDR3 loop: CASSLAGGRGEKLFF. For the CDR3, the DNA is TGTGCCAGCAGTCTAGCGGGAGGGAGGGGTGAAAAACTGTTTTTT.

The chain uses TRBV6-1 and TRBJ2-7; D unclear. Germline V lookup: CDR1 MNHNS, CDR2 SASEGT. CDR3 length: 15 residues. V lost 4 bases and J 2 bases, leaving 15 bases between the germline ends. The CDR3 coding sequence is TGTGCCAGCAGTGTAGCACGTGCCTCTACCTACGAGCAGTACTTC. It yields the protein CASSVARASTYEQYF.

The rearrangement uses TRBV5-5 and TRBJ2-3, with D tentatively TRBD2 (7 bases). The CDR3 is 14 amino acids. Per germline, CDR1 SGHKS and CDR2 YYEKEE (reference sequence). V was pared by 4 bases and J by 2 bases, with 11 bases between. Here the CDR3 reads CASSRGGDTDTQYF. The CDR3 region has the DNA TGTGCCAGCAGCAGGGGGGGAGACACAGATACGCAGTATTTT.

There are a few counts of this clonotype. The rearrangement joins TRBV15 to TRBJ1-4; D ambiguous. The germline CDR1 and CDR2 sequences are LNHNV and YYDKDF (reference sequence). The CDR3 is made up of 14 amino acids. The V end was cut by 5 bases, the J end by 8 bases, with 15 bases between. The CDR3 coding sequence is TGTGCCACCAGCCCGTTCGAGTTGGGGGAAAAACTGTTTTTT. Its protein is CATSPFELGEKLFF. Full variable domain (rest looked up from reference TRBV15 and TRBJ1-4): DAMVIQNPRYQVTQFGKPVTLSCSQTLNHNVMYWYQQKSSQAPKLLFHYYDKDFNNEADTPDNFQSRRPNTSFCFLDIRSPGLGDTAMYLCATSPFELGEKLFFGSGTQLSVL.

A few counts support this clonotype. This rearrangement joins TRBV19 to TRBJ1-5, with 7 positions matching TRBD1. Germline CDR1 is LNHDA and CDR2 is SQIVND (reference sequence). V was pared by 3 bases and J by 5 bases, with 10 bases of the junction left unmatched. This CDR3 contains 16 residues. CDR3 sequence (DNA): TGTGCCAGTAGTATCCTCGGGGCAGGGACAGATCAGCCCCAGCATTTT. Residues: CASSILGAGTDQPQHF.

The CDR3 protein is CASLTGGSRNGYTF. CDR3 nucleotides: TGTGCCAGCCTCACAGGGGGAAGCCGCAATGGCTACACCTTC. This chain links TRBV12-3 or TRBV12-4 with TRBJ1-2, with 8 bases identical to TRBD1. V lost 8 bases to trimming and J lost 6 bases; unmatched junction nucleotides: 11. This CDR3 has 14 amino acids.

The V and J genes are TRBV25-1 and TRBJ2-7, with 8 positions matching TRBD1. From germline, CDR1 is MGHDK and CDR2 SYGVNS. The CDR3 sequence is 15 residues long. J was trimmed by 7 bases and V by 2 bases; bases with no gene match: 10. DNA of the CDR3: TGTGCCAGCAGTGAACCGGGACAGGTGCTTGGAGAGCAGTACTTC. This sequence encodes CASSEPGQVLGEQYF.

The chain is built from TRBV20-1 and TRBJ2-7; D not certain. Germline V gene data show CDR1 as DFQATT and CDR2 as SNEGSKA (reference sequence). This CDR3 has 14 amino acids. Trimming shortened V by 2 bases and J by 6 bases, and 17 bases separated the two germline ends. In DNA, the CDR3 is TGCAGTGCTAGAACAGACTTATGGGCTGGCGAGCAGTACTTC. Translated: CSARTDLWAGEQYF.